The subject of this entry is one T cell receptor (beta chain). Researchers took RNA transcripts and amplified the TCR beta CDR3 regions from them. An initial round of RT-PCR targeting the TCR CDR3 relied on the HTBI primer set. TCRdb independently ran MiXCR on the multiplex PCR reads; one entry per CDR3 protein. The sample gives some 530,000 distinct CDR3 sequences, approximately 22% of which show up once; about 49% is in the top ten. Those patients with uncontrolled infection, other autoimmune disease, pregnancy or lactation were excluded. Clinicians diagnosed patients from clinical symptoms, serum thyroxine and TRAb, thyroid ultrasound and orbital computed tomography. These data belong to a study of T cells in Graves' hyperthyroidism and ophthalmopathy. Study summary: Peripheral blood sampling occurred at initial diagnosis, before any treatment.

The V end lost 5 bases, the J end lost 0 bases, and 8 bases lay between the germline ends. The germline V gene has CDR1 KGHSH and CDR2 LQKENI. The CDR3 sequence is 14 residues long. The sample was blood. The sequence was collected from an older woman with Graves' ophthalmopathy. The rearrangement joins TRBV18 to TRBJ1-3, with a tentative D call TRBD1 (6 bases). The DNA of the CDR3 is TGTGCCAGCTCAACAGGGAACTCTGGAAACACCATATATTTT. Its protein is CASSTGNSGNTIYF.